What follows are 22 T cell receptor beta chains derived from one specimen sequenced in a study of spatial heterogeneity in lung cancer. The sample's time point: sample taken at primary tumor resection. Whole RNA came from tumor, nontumor lung or frozen PBMC and was sequenced without being sorted. One entry per CDR3 protein, called by TCRdb with MiXCR from the 5' RACE reads. This sample yields about 7,900 distinct CDR3 sequences, of which 3.5% to 5.5% are seen a single time; more than 25% belongs to the top ten. The material was PBMCs, obtained at surgery. These receptors originate from a male donor with early-stage non-small cell lung cancer.

Many counts were recorded for this clonotype. Since it is a stray read in a library aimed at alpha chains, this beta chain has a size that is not meaningful. The chain combines TRBV6-1 with TRBJ1-5; 10 bases are shared with TRBD1. Germline trimming cut 8 bases from V and 4 bases from J; bases unmatched to any gene: 17. The CDR3 contains 18 residues. The germline V gene has CDR1 MNHNS and CDR2 SASEGT. The CDR3 nucleotides are TGTGCCAGCTCTAAAGGGTCCGGGACAGGGGTTGGGAATCAGCCCCAGCATTTT. This codes for CASSKGSGTGVGNQPQHF.

A note on this clonotype: Since a much larger clone is just one base distant, this may be a read error. This beta chain appears as a stray read in a library generated for alpha chains; its size is not informative. The J gene is TRBJ2-5, the V gene TRBV7-2; D not certain. Germline CDR1 and CDR2: SGHTA and FQGNSA. The CDR3 runs to 13 residues. Trimming took 5 bases from V and 2 from J, leaving 9 bases between them. CDR3: CASSRTYQETQYF. CDR3 sequence (DNA): TGTGCCAGCAGCCGAACATATCAAGAGACCCAGTACTTC.

This clonotype has at least ten counts. Because this beta chain is a stray read in a library intended to capture alpha chains, its abundance should not be given much weight. The chain links TRBV7-2 to TRBJ1-4; D remains ambiguous. The V end lost 8 bases, the J end lost 6 bases, and 19 bases lay between the germline ends. The V gene's germline CDR1 is SGHTA and CDR2 FQGNSA. This CDR3 spans 15 amino acids. Here the CDR3 reads CASGLFMGRDEKLFF. The CDR3 DNA reads TGTGCCAGCGGCCTTTTTATGGGGAGGGATGAAAAACTGTTTTTT.

As to this clonotype: The library was prepared for alpha chains; this beta chain is a stray read, so its frequency means little. DNA for the CDR3: TGTGCCAGCAGCTACCGGGACATCCAAGAGACCCAGTACTTC. It encodes CASSYRDIQETQYF. The chain employs TRBV2 and TRBJ2-5; maybe TRBD1 (6 bases). Trimming took off 6 bases at V and 1 base at J, with 12 bases between the two ends. Germline V gene data show CDR1 as SNHLY and CDR2 as FYNNEI. The CDR3 totals 14 residues.

As to this clonotype: With the library built for alpha chains, this beta chain is off target and its frequency is not meaningful. The rearrangement links TRBV7-2 to TRBJ2-3; TRBD1 might be the D (5 bases). V lost 1 base to trimming and J lost 1 base, with 12 bases between them. This CDR3 region has 16 residues. Germline assignment: CDR1 SGHTA and CDR2 FQGNSA. CDR3 protein: CASSLGVGAGTDTQYF. CDR3 coding DNA: TGTGCCAGCAGCTTAGGAGTAGGGGCGGGCACAGATACGCAGTATTTT.

This clonotype was seen ten or more times. Since it is a stray read in a library aimed at alpha chains, this beta chain has a size that is not meaningful. This chain uses TRBV20-1 with TRBJ1-1; D is undetermined. Germline CDR1 reads DFQATT; CDR2 reads SNEGSKA (reference sequence). CDR3 length equals 13 residues. V lost 4 bases and J lost 3, with 12 bases in between. The CDR3 reads CSAKNKADTEAFF. The CDR3 bases are TGCAGTGCTAAAAATAAAGCGGACACTGAAGCTTTCTTT.

Within the sample, this clonotype is medium-sized. This beta chain represents an off-target read in a library built for alpha chains; its size is of limited meaning. The V call is TRBV3-2, the J call TRBJ2-1. TRBV3-2 is noted as a pseudogene. This CDR3 contains 14 residues. In DNA form, the CDR3 reads TGTGCCAGCAGCCAAGACAGCTCCTACAATGAGCAGTTCTTC. The encoded protein is CASSQDSSYNEQFF.

There are many counts of this clonotype. Since it is a stray read in a library aimed at alpha chains, this beta chain has a size that is not meaningful. This chain's CDR3 is CSAMGQTSSYNEQFF. The CDR3, as DNA: TGCAGTGCTATGGGACAGACAAGCTCCTACAATGAGCAGTTCTTC. The chain uses TRBV20-1 and TRBJ2-1; 7 bases are a match to TRBD1. J lost 0 bases, V lost 4 bases, and 6 bases had no gene match. The CDR3 runs 15 residues. The germline CDR1 and CDR2 sequences are DFQATT and SNEGSKA (reference sequence).

Of note for this clonotype: This beta chain slipped into a library made for alpha chains as a stray read, so its size is not meaningful. This rearrangement joins TRBV6-5 to TRBJ1-3, with 7 bases fitting TRBD1. The germline V gene encodes CDR1 MNHEY and CDR2 SVGAGI. CDR3 length: 14 amino acids. Trimming cost V 5 bases and J 4 bases; bases outside gene matches: 5. CDR3 nucleotides: TGTGCCAGCAGTCGACCAGGGGGAGGAAACACCATATATTTT. As protein: CASSRPGGGNTIYF.

This clonotype was seen at least ten times. Little can be read into the size of this beta chain, an off-target read in a library designed for alpha chains. V and J are TRBV28 and TRBJ1-1, with D unclear. V was cut by 5 bases and J by 0 bases, with 10 bases left in between. The length of the CDR3 is 14 residues. Germline CDR1 is MDHEN and CDR2 is SYDVKM. The CDR3 protein is CASSRGLLNTEAFF. CDR3 sequence (DNA): TGTGCCAGCAGTCGCGGACTGCTGAACACTGAAGCTTTCTTT. The full variable domain, rest sourced from reference TRBV28 and TRBJ1-1, is DVKVTQSSRYLVKRTGEKVFLECVQDMDHENMFWYRQDPGLGLRLIYFSYDVKMKEKGDIPEGYSVSREKKERFSLILESASTNQTSMYLCASSRGLLNTEAFFGQGTRLTVV.

This clonotype was found a few times. In a library made to pick up alpha chains, this beta chain is a stray read with a size that means little. The chain uses TRBV20-1 and TRBJ2-1; D not resolved. V lost 0 bases and J lost 8, with 8 bases in between. The CDR3 is 12 residues long. Germline-derived CDR1 and CDR2 are DFQATT and SNEGSKA (reference sequence). The CDR3 protein is CSARDLMHEQFF. The CDR3 DNA follows: TGCAGTGCTAGAGATCTGATGCATGAGCAGTTCTTC.

Details on this clonotype: This beta chain is a stray sequence in a library constructed for alpha chains; its clone size is not meaningful. This chain connects TRBV4-1 to TRBJ1-1; D is unclear. V was shortened by 1 base and J by 8 bases, with 17 bases between the two germline ends. From germline, CDR1 is MGHRA and CDR2 YSYEKL. The CDR3 totals 15 residues. CDR3 residues: CASSQGPNYRTEAFF. The CDR3 DNA reads as TGCGCCAGCAGCCAAGGCCCAAATTACAGAACAGAAGCTTTCTTT.

This clonotype was seen many times. This beta chain lies outside the target of a library built for alpha chains; its clone size means little. The V and J genes are TRBV11-2 and TRBJ1-5, with no clear D. Deletions cut 1 base from V and 6 bases from J, with 10 bases between. CDR3 length: 14 residues. Germline assignment: CDR1 SGHAT and CDR2 FQNNGV. The CDR3 spells CASSLGPDFQPQHF. As DNA, the CDR3 is TGTGCCAGCAGCTTAGGACCCGATTTTCAGCCCCAGCATTTT.

Of note for this clonotype: This beta chain is an unintended read in a library built for alpha chains; its size means little. CDR3 in amino acids: CASSALAGGTGELFF. In DNA form, the CDR3 reads TGTGCCAGCAGTGCCCTAGCGGGAGGGACCGGGGAGCTGTTTTTT. The chain couples TRBV12-3 or TRBV12-4 to TRBJ2-2, with TRBD2 matching 12 bases. This CDR3 contains 15 residues. J gave up 5 bases and V 5 bases, and 3 bases lay outside the gene matches.

By sample share, this clonotype is medium-sized. The library was built for alpha chains, so this beta chain is an off-target read and its size means little. V and J are TRBV3-1 and TRBJ2-7; D is perhaps TRBD1 or TRBD2 (5 bases each). The CDR3 length is 13 residues. With 4 bases removed from V and 5 bases from J, the gap between germline ends came to 12 bases. In germline, CDR1 is LGHDT, CDR2 YNNKEL (reference sequence). CDR3 DNA: TGTGCCAGCAGCCCTCGACGGGGCGACGAGCAGTACTTC. Translation: CASSPRRGDEQYF.

Judged by abundance, this clonotype is medium-sized. This beta chain is an off-target read within a library intended for alpha chains, so its frequency means little. The J gene is TRBJ1-1, the V gene TRBV5-6; the D is unclear. The CDR3 contains 14 residues. Germline loops: CDR1 SGHDT, CDR2 YYEEEE. The V gene lost 4 bases and the J gene lost 10 bases, with 20 bases spanning the gap. Here the CDR3 reads CASSALVGENTAFF. The DNA for the CDR3 is TGTGCCAGCAGCGCTCTCGTTGGGGAGAATACAGCTTTCTTT.

Notes on this clonotype: One junction end does not reproduce the germline sequence, and a read error may be involved. This beta chain is a stray sequence in a library constructed for alpha chains; its clone size is not meaningful. The chain uses TRBV7-8 and TRBJ2-1; 8 bases match TRBD1. The CDR3 runs 16 residues. CDR1 is SGHVS, CDR2 FQNEAQ, per germline. CDR3 DNA: TGTGCCAGCAGCTTACGGGACAGGAGCTCCTACAATAAGCAGTTCTTC. Translated: CASSLRDRSSYNKQFF.

In its sample, this clonotype is medium-sized. This beta chain is an unintended read in a library built for alpha chains; its size means little. The CDR3, as DNA: TGCGCCAGCAGCCCCCAAGGCACAGGGGGCTTTGGCGGGGAGCTGTTTTTT. This gives the protein CASSPQGTGGFGGELFF. The rearrangement joins TRBV4-3 to TRBJ2-2; 9 bases are shared with TRBD1. CDR3 size: 17 residues. The V gene's germline CDR1 is LGHNA and CDR2 YSLEER. V shed 4 bases and J 7 bases; nucleotides not matched to a gene: 13.

This clonotype was seen many times. Found in a library prepared for alpha chains, this beta chain is an off-target read, and its abundance has little meaning. The chain recombines TRBV7-2 with TRBJ2-4; possible D gene TRBD1, 5 bases. The germline V and J ends were trimmed by 1 base and 1 base, with 11 bases remaining between them. The CDR3 sequence is 16 residues long. Germline V gene lookup returns CDR1 SGHTA and CDR2 FQGNSA. In DNA, the CDR3 is TGTGCCAGCAGCTTAGGTGTAGGGGCGGCCAAAAACATTCAGTACTTC. It encodes CASSLGVGAAKNIQYF.

This clonotype was seen ten or more times. This beta chain represents an off-target read in a library built for alpha chains; its size is of limited meaning. This chain connects TRBV6-6 to TRBJ2-2; D is undetermined. The CDR3 is made up of 14 amino acids. Germline V CDR1 and CDR2: MNHNY, SVGAGI (reference sequence). V was shortened by 0 bases and J by 2 bases, with 4 bases between the two germline ends. CDR3 amino acids: CASSYSINTGELFF. The CDR3 DNA reads as TGTGCCAGCAGTTACTCCATTAACACCGGGGAGCTGTTTTTT.

This clonotype has ten or more counts. Being off target in a library aimed at alpha chains, this beta chain has a size of little meaning. The genes are TRBV7-8 and TRBJ2-3; D is perhaps TRBD2 (6 bases). Looked up from germline, CDR1 is SGHVS and CDR2 is FQNEAQ. V gave up 0 bases and J gave up 2 bases, with 15 bases separating them. The CDR3 covers 17 residues. The CDR3 here is CASSLALFGGITDTQYF. Here the CDR3 DNA reads TGTGCCAGCAGCTTAGCGCTGTTTGGGGGGATCACAGATACGCAGTATTTT. Full variable domain (outside the CDR3, taken from reference TRBV7-8 and TRBJ2-3): GAGVSQSPRYKVAKRGQDVALRCDPISGHVSLFWYQQALGQGPEFLTYFQNEAQLDKSGLPSDRFFAERPEGSVSTLKIQRTQQEDSAVYLCASSLALFGGITDTQYFGPGTRLTVL.

This clonotype was observed many times. A library made for alpha chains picked up this beta chain off target, so its size means little. V gene TRBV19 combines with J gene TRBJ1-1, with TRBD1 identical over 8 bases. Germline V gene lookup returns CDR1 LNHDA and CDR2 SQIVND (reference sequence). V dropped 7 bases and J dropped 6; count of bases not matched to a gene: 10. This CDR3 has 14 amino acids. CDR3 nucleotide sequence: TGTGCCAGTACCACGGGACAGGTAGTGTCTGAAGCTTTCTTT. Protein product: CASTTGQVVSEAFF.